This T cell receptor (beta chain) was identified during a study of CXCR3-negative and CXCR3-positive naive CD8 T cells. A word on this clonotype: No antigen is known for it.

Via 5' RACE with UMI labels, TRB cDNA libraries were prepared. TCRdb re-called the 5' RACE reads, yielding one record per CDR3 amino acid sequence without DNA. The sample holds 150,000 or so distinct CDR3 sequences. General study points: The study found comparably high diversity in both naive subsets and much lower diversity in memory CD8+ cells. CXCR3-positive naive cells carried more hydrophobic TRB CDR3s than CXCR3-negative ones. The study found CXCR3 expression partially decreased after cryopreservation and ran most assays on fresh PBMCs. Unlike memory cells, which differed, naive CXCR3-negative and CXCR3-positive cells had similar TRBV-TRBJ usage.

This CDR3 has 13 amino acids. The germline V gene encodes CDR1 GTSNPN and CDR2 SVGIG (reference sequence). The chain employs TRBV30 and TRBJ1-1. The clonotype originates from a human donor in good health. Some clones in this sample may be carry-over from other donors' samples. Sequencing was carried out using naive CXCR3+ CD8+ T cells from blood. Subset described: CD45RO-CCR7+CD27+CD95- naive CD8+ T cells expressing CXCR3 (TNR3+). The CDR3 sequence is CAWSEHTNTEAFF.